Following are 17 T cell receptor beta chains from one sample sequenced in a study of T cell responses to AZD1222 COVID-19 vaccine. Using immunoSEQ multiplex PCR, the repertoire was profiled, and TCRdb retains in-frame clones only, with some absent. The sample carries over 130,000 clones, 88% recorded once. The specimen comprised peripheral blood, sampled 28 days after the second AZD1222 dose. The receptors derive from an adult who received the AZD1222 COVID-19 vaccine.

A single count supports this clone. The chain couples TRBV10-3 to TRBJ2-5; tentative D call: TRBD1 (6 bases). CDR1 ENHRY and CDR2 SYGVKD come from the germline V gene. The CDR3 sequence is 14 residues long. The V end lost 9 bases, the J end lost 4 bases, and 18 bases lay between the germline ends. CDR3 sequence: CAISSGESLETQYF. Written as DNA, the CDR3 is TGTGCCATATCGTCAGGGGAGAGTTTAGAGACCCAGTACTTC.

This chain joins TRBV9 and TRBJ2-1, with 10 bases that match TRBD2. J was trimmed by 6 bases and V by 3 bases; bases with no gene match: 9. The CDR3 extends over 16 amino acids. Germline V lookup: CDR1 SGDLS, CDR2 YYNGEE. Here the CDR3 reads CASSASSGRGRNEQFF. The CDR3 region has the DNA TGTGCCAGCAGCGCGTCTAGCGGGAGAGGCCGCAATGAGCAGTTCTTC.

This clone was recorded only once. The J gene is TRBJ1-1, the V gene TRBV7-2; D gene ambiguous. CDR1 is SGHTA and CDR2 is FQGNSA in the germline V gene. CDR3 length equals 14 residues. V dropped 2 bases and J dropped 4 bases, with 11 bases sitting between them. DNA of the CDR3: TGTGCCAGCAGCTTATTGGGTCGTGGCACTGAAGCTTTCTTT. It yields the protein CASSLLGRGTEAFF. The entire variable domain, with the rest obtained from reference TRBV7-2 and TRBJ1-1, is as follows: GAGVSQSPSNKVTEKGKDVELRCDPISGHTALYWYRQSLGQGLEFLIYFQGNSAPDKSGLPSDRFSAERTGGSVSTLTIQRTQQEDSAVYLCASSLLGRGTEAFFGQGTRLTVV.

This clone came up a few times. The rearrangement joins TRBV28 to TRBJ2-7; possibly TRBD2 for D (6 bases). Trimming removed 6 bases at V and 7 bases at J, with 13 bases between. CDR3 length equals 12 residues. CDR1 is MDHEN, CDR2 SYDVKM, per germline. CDR3 nucleotide sequence: TGTGCCAGCAGCCCTGGACTAAGGGAGCAGTACTTC. Protein: CASSPGLREQYF.

V and J are TRBV15 and TRBJ1-2; no clear D. The CDR3 spans 15 residues. The V end was cut by 1 base, the J end by 1 base, with 10 bases between. Germline values: CDR1 LNHNV, CDR2 YYDKDF (reference sequence). The CDR3 coding sequence is TGTGCCACCAGCAGAGGATACAGCAGTAACTATGGCTACACCTTC. Protein: CATSRGYSSNYGYTF.

The chain recombines TRBV30 with TRBJ2-7; D call uncertain. The ends were cut back, 1 base at V and 0 bases at J, with 4 bases in the middle. Per the germline V gene, CDR1 is GTSNPN and CDR2 is SVGIG (reference sequence). The CDR3 is made up of 12 amino acids. The CDR3 protein is CAWSASSYEQYF. CDR3 in DNA: TGTGCCTGGAGTGCCTCCTCCTACGAGCAGTACTTC.

CDR3 protein: CASSSTGFSNQPQHF. Written as DNA, the CDR3 is TGTGCCAGCAGCTCCACAGGGTTTAGCAATCAGCCCCAGCATTTT. The V call is TRBV11-2, the J call TRBJ1-5; maybe TRBD1 (6 bases). V shed 4 bases and J shed 0 bases, with 10 bases lying between them. This CDR3 region has 15 residues. Germline CDR1 and CDR2: SGHAT and FQNNGV.

The CDR3 region has the DNA TGTGCCAGCAGCCAAGGGGGCCGGGGGGCTTTCTTT. Translating it yields CASSQGGRGAFF. This chain joins TRBV3-1 (or the pseudogene TRBV3-2) and TRBJ1-1, with a tentative D call TRBD1 (5 bases). Looked up from germline, CDR1 is LGHDT and CDR2 is YNNKEL (reference sequence). V shed 1 base and J shed 11 bases, with 11 bases lying between them. CDR3 length: 12 residues.

The chain carries TRBV28 and TRBJ1-6; a weak D match, TRBD1 (5 bases). CDR1 MDHEN and CDR2 SYDVKM come from the germline V gene. The CDR3 sequence is 16 residues long. V was shortened by 6 bases and J by 5 bases, with 17 bases between the two germline ends. The CDR3 spells CASRSLPTANNSPLHF. CDR3 nucleotides: TGTGCCAGCAGAAGCCTACCGACAGCGAATAATTCACCCCTCCACTTT.

This clone was detected only once. The V and J genes are TRBV28 and TRBJ1-2; a weak D match, TRBD1 (5 bases). Germline CDR1 MDHEN, CDR2 SYDVKM. Trimming removed 4 bases at V and 3 bases at J, with 18 bases between. This CDR3 has 16 amino acids. DNA of the CDR3: TGTGCCAGCAGTTCACCCCGGGACGGAGCGTACTATGGCTACACCTTC. This sequence encodes CASSSPRDGAYYGYTF.

The chain carries TRBV6-6 and TRBJ1-1; tentatively, D is TRBD1 (5 bases). The germline V gene has CDR1 MNHNY and CDR2 SVGAGI (reference sequence). This CDR3 is 13 amino acids long. V gave up 9 bases and J gave up 4 bases, with 15 bases separating them. CDR3 sequence (DNA): TGTGCCAGTACTAGCAGGGTTGTCACTGAAGCTTTCTTT. It codes for CASTSRVVTEAFF.

This clone has just one count. V and J are TRBV5-1 and TRBJ1-4, with 8 bases aligning to TRBD1. V lost 4 bases and J lost 8; bases outside the gene matches: 10. CDR3 length equals 15 residues. Germline lookup yields CDR1 SGHRS and CDR2 YFSETQ. The CDR3 bases are TGCGCCAGCAGCGCCGCCGGGACAGGACGAGAAAAACTGTTTTTT. Protein: CASSAAGTGREKLFF.

This clone was detected many times. The J gene is TRBJ2-3, the V gene TRBV25-1, with a possible D match to TRBD2 (6 bases). V dropped 5 bases and J dropped 3 bases, with 12 bases sitting between them. Looked up from germline, CDR1 is MGHDK and CDR2 is SYGVNS. CDR3 length equals 14 residues. CDR3 loop: CASSFGSLTDTQYF. The CDR3 coding sequence is TGTGCCAGCAGTTTCGGGAGTCTGACAGATACGCAGTATTTT.

This rearrangement joins TRBV18 to TRBJ2-2; D gene ambiguous. The germline gives CDR1 KGHSH, CDR2 LQKENI. This CDR3 comprises 14 residues. V lost 4 bases, J lost 7 bases, and 13 bases lay in between. CDR3 in DNA: TGTGCCAGCTCACGGATAAGAGCTGTCGGGGAGCTGTTTTTT. Amino acid sequence: CASSRIRAVGELFF.

The J gene is TRBJ2-6, the V gene TRBV21-1; TRBD2 is taken as the D call from the table, unchecked against the DNA. TRBV21-1 constitutes a pseudogene. This CDR3 spans 16 amino acids. CDR3 amino acids: CASLGGPSSGANVLTF. For the CDR3, the DNA is TGTGCCAGCCTCGGAGGACCCAGCTCTGGGGCCAACGTCCTGACTTTC.

CDR3 loop: CASGIGVNTEAFF. CDR3 in DNA: TGTGCCAGCGGGATTGGCGTAAACACTGAAGCTTTCTTT. V is TRBV6-6 and J is TRBJ1-1; no clear D. Trimming left V 8 bases short and J 2 bases short, with 12 bases between. This CDR3 is 13 amino acids long. Germline V gene sequence: CDR1 MNHNY, CDR2 SVGAGI (reference sequence).

This clone was seen a handful of times. The chain carries TRBV5-6 and TRBJ1-6; D might be TRBD1 (5 bases). The CDR3 has 14 residues. The ends were cut back, 2 bases at V and 7 bases at J, with 10 bases in the middle. The V gene's germline CDR1 is SGHDT and CDR2 YYEEEE. For the CDR3, the DNA is TGTGCCAGCAGCTTATTACAGGAGAATTCACCCCTCCACTTT. Translated: CASSLLQENSPLHF. Variable domain in full (rest from reference TRBV5-6 and TRBJ1-6): DAGVTQSPTHLIKTRGQQVTLRCSPKSGHDTVSWYQQALGQGPQFIFQYYEEEERQRGNFPDRFSGHQFPNYSSELNVNALLLGDSALYLCASSLLQENSPLHFGNGTRLTVT.